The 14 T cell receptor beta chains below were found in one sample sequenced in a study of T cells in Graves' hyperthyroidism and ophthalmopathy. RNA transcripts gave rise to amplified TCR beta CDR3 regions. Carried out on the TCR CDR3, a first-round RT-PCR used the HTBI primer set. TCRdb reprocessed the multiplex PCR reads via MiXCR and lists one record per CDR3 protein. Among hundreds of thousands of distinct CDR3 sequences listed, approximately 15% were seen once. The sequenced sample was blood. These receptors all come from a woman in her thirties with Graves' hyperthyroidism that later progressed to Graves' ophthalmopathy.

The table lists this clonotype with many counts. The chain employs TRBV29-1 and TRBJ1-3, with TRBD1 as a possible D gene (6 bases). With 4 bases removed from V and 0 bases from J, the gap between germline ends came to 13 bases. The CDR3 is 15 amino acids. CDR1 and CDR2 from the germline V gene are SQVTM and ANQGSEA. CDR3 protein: CSVGTGGHSGNTIYF. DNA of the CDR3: TGCAGCGTTGGGACGGGGGGCCACTCTGGAAACACCATATATTTT.

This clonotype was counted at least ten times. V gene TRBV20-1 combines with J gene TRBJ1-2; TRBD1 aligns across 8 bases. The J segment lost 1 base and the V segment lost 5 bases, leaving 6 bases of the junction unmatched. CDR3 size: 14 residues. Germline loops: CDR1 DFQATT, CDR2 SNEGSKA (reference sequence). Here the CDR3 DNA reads TGCAGTGCTGGCCGGGACAGGCATAACTATGGCTACACCTTC. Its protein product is CSAGRDRHNYGYTF.

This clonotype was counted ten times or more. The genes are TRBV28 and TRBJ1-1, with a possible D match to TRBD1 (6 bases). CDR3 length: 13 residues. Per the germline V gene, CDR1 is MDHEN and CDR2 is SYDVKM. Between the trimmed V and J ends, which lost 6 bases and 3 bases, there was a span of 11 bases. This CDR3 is CASRKGGDTEAFF. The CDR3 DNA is TGTGCCAGCAGAAAAGGGGGGGACACTGAAGCTTTCTTT.

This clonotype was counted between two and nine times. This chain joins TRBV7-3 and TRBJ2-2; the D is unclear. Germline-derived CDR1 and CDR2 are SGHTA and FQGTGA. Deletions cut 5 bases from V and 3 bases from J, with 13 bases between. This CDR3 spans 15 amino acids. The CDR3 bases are TGTGCCAGCAGCCCCCAGATATATGACACCGGGGAGCTGTTTTTT. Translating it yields CASSPQIYDTGELFF. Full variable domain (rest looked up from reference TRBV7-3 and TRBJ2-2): GAGVSQTPSNKVTEKGKYVELRCDPISGHTALYWYRQSLGQGPEFLIYFQGTGAADDSGLPNDRFFAVRPEGSVSTLKIQRTERGDSAVYLCASSPQIYDTGELFFGEGSRLTVL.

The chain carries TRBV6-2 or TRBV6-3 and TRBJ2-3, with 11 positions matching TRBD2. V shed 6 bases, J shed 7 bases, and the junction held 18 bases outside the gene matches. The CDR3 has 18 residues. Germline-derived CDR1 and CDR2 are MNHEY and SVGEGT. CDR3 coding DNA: TGTGCCAGCAGAGGCGTGACTAGCGGGACTGTCCCCCCCAATACGCAGTATTTT. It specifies CASRGVTSGTVPPNTQYF.

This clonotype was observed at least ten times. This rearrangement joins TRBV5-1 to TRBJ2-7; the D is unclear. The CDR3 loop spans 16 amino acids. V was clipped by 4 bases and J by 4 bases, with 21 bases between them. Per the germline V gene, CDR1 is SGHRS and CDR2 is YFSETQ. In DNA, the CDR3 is TGCGCCAGCAGCCATATGGAGAGGCAGGCATTATACGAGCAGTACTTC. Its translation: CASSHMERQALYEQYF.

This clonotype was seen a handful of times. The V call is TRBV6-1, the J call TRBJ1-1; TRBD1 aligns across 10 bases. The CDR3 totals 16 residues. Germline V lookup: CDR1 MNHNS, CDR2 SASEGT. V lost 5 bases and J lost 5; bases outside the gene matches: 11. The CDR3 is CASSRPRDRGWTEAFF. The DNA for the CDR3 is TGTGCCAGCAGTCGCCCCCGGGACAGGGGCTGGACTGAAGCTTTCTTT.

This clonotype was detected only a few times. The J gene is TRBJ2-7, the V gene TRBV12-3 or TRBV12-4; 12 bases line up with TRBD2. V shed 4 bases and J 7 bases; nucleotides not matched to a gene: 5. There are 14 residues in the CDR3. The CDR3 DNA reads TGTGCCAGCAGTTACCTAGCGGGAGGGCGGGAGCAGTACTTC. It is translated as CASSYLAGGREQYF.

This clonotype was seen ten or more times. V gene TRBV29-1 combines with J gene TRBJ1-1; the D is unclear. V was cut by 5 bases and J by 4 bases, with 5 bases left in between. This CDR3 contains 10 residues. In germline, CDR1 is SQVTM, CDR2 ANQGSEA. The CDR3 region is CSVLATEAFF. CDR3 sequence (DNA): TGCAGCGTTTTGGCCACTGAAGCTTTCTTT.

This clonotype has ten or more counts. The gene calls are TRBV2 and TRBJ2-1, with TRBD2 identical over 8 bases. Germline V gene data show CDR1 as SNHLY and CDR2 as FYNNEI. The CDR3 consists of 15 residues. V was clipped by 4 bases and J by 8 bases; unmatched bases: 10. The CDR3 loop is CASSVAPGGLDEQFF. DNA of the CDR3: TGTGCCAGCAGTGTCGCCCCGGGAGGGCTTGATGAGCAGTTCTTC.

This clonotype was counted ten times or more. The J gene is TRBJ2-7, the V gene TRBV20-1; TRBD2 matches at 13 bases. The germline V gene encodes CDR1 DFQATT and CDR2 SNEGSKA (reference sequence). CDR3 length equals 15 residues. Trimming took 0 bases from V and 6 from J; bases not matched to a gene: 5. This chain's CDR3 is CSARDKLAGGVEQYF. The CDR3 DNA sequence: TGCAGTGCTAGAGACAAACTAGCGGGAGGGGTCGAGCAGTACTTC.

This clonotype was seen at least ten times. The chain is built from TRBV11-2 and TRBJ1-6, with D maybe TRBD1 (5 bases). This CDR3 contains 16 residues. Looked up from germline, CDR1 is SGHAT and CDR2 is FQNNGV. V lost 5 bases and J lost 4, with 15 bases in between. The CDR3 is CASSEDTHLYNSPLHF. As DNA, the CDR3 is TGTGCCAGCAGCGAGGACACCCACCTTTATAATTCACCCCTCCACTTT.

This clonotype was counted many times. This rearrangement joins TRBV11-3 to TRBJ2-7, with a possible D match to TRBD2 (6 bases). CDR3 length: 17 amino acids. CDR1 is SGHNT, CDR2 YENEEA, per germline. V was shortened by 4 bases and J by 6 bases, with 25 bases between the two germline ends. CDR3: CASSSVAATPPSAEQYF. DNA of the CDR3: TGTGCCAGCAGCTCCGTAGCGGCTACCCCCCCCTCCGCCGAGCAGTACTTC.

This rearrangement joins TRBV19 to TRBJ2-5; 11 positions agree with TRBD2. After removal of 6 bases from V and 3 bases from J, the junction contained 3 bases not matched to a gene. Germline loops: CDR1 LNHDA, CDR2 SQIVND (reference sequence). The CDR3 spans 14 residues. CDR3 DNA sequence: TGTGCCAGTAGCAAGACTAGCGGGAAAGAGACCCAGTACTTC. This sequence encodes CASSKTSGKETQYF.